This is a list of T cell receptor beta chains from one sample in a study of T-cell memory formation after mild COVID-19. A single record per CDR3 protein comes from TCRdb applying MiXCR to the 5' RACE reads. In the table there are around 210,000 distinct CDR3 sequences, over 7.5% of which are singletons. The sample was PBMCs or a T cell subset sorted from them (not recorded which). All receptors derive from a man aged 18-30 years who had mild COVID-19 (a few samples of this study predate the infection). Cell type and time point are not known. CDR3s include the opening cysteine and the closing phenylalanine or tryptophan. A D gene is named only where the DNA matches it firmly. Clone size appears in some rows only: once, few, many, or a class for an expanded clone.

J gene,V gene,D gene,clone size,CDR3 DNA,CDR3 protein
TRBJ2-1,TRBV23-1,-,few,TGCGCCAGCAGTCAATCGAATCCCAATGAGCAGTTCTTC,CASSQSNPNEQFF
TRBJ1-2,TRBV4-1,-,-,TGCGCCAGCAGCCACCCGCTTGGGTCGGGGGGCTACACCTTC,CASSHPLGSGGYTF
TRBJ2-3,TRBV7-9,TRBD1,many,TGTGCCAGCAGCCCAGGTCAGGGGGTGGCAGATACGCAGTATTTT,CASSPGQGVADTQYF
TRBJ2-5,TRBV29-1,-,many,TGCAGCGTCGGACCCCGATACCAAGAGACCCAGTACTTC,CSVGPRYQETQYF
TRBJ1-6,TRBV20-1,-,-,TGCAGTGCTAGAGGACCCGATAAAACACCCCTCCACTTT,CSARGPDKTPLHF
TRBJ2-1,TRBV2,-,-,TGTGCCAGCAGTAAGGACCGACGTGAGCAGTTCTTC,CASSKDRREQFF
TRBJ2-6,TRBV30,-,-,TGTGCCTGCCCCCCCGTCGACTCTGGGGCCAACGTCCTGACTTTC,CACPPVDSGANVLTF
TRBJ2-7,TRBV29-1,-,many,TGCAGCGTTGAGACCAGGGACCACTCCTACGAGCAGTACTTC,CSVETRDHSYEQYF
TRBJ1-3,TRBV10-2,-,few,TGCGCCAGCAGCGATTTTTCTGGAAACACCATATATTTT,CASSDFSGNTIYF
TRBJ2-2,TRBV7-3,TRBD1,-,TGTGCCAGCAGCTCATCCTTGACAGGGGCCGGGGAGCTGTTTTTT,CASSSSLTGAGELFF
TRBJ2-5,TRBV7-2,-,-,TGTGCCAGCAGACGCCCCGGCCTGCAAGAGACCCAGTACTTC,CASRRPGLQETQYF
TRBJ2-5,TRBV10-3,TRBD1,-,TGTGCCATCGGGACAGCCCAAGAGACCCAGTACTTC,CAIGTAQETQYF
TRBJ1-1,TRBV18,-,many,TGTGCCAGCTCACCGACGCAACTGCCAAACACTGAAGCTTTCTTT,CASSPTQLPNTEAFF
TRBJ2-2,TRBV28,-,-,TGTGCCAGCAGTTTAAGGTCCGGGGAGCTGTTTTTT,CASSLRSGELFF
TRBJ1-1,TRBV20-1,-,-,TGCAGTGCTCTTACACCGAACACTGAAGCTTTCTTT,CSALTPNTEAFF
TRBJ1-1,TRBV5-6,TRBD1,-,TGTGCCAGCAGCATACAGGGGTTTAGCAACACTGAAGCTTTCTTT,CASSIQGFSNTEAFF
TRBJ2-1,TRBV5-1,TRBD2,few,TGCGCCAGCAGCTTGGGTGGGACTAGCAGGAGTGGTGAGCAGTTCTTC,CASSLGGTSRSGEQFF
TRBJ1-1,TRBV12-3/TRBV12-4,TRBD1,-,TGTGCCAGCAGCTTACAGGGGGAAACTGAAGCTTTATTT,CASSLQGETEALF
TRBJ1-2,TRBV6-5,TRBD1,few,TGTGCCAGCAAGAAGAGCAGGGGGATAGGCGGCTACACCTTC,CASKKSRGIGGYTF
TRBJ1-1,TRBV10-3,-,-,TGTGCCATCAGTGAGTCACTAAGGGGAGGATTTTACATGAACACTGAAGCTTTCTTT,CAISESLRGGFYMNTEAFF
TRBJ2-5,TRBV9,TRBD1,-,TGTGCCAGCAGCGTTTACGCTGGGACAGGGCTTCAAGAGACCCAGTACTTC,CASSVYAGTGLQETQYF
TRBJ1-6,TRBV12-3/TRBV12-4,-,many,TGTGCCAGCACCCCATTCGGGGAGTCGAATTCACCCCTCCACTTT,CASTPFGESNSPLHF
TRBJ2-4,TRBV3-1,-,many,TGTGCCAGCAGCCGAGGGGAGCGAAACATTCAGTACTTC,CASSRGERNIQYF
TRBJ2-6,TRBV18,-,-,TGTGCCAGCTCACCAGGGTCCGGGGCCTACGTCCTGACTTTC,CASSPGSGAYVLTF
TRBJ2-3,TRBV19,-,-,TGTGCCAGTAGTATTTTCGGTCTCAGCACAGATACGCAGTATTTT,CASSIFGLSTDTQYF
TRBJ1-6,TRBV25-1,-,-,TGTGCCAGCAGTGAATATGGGAGGGGGGGGCCCGGAGATTCACCCCTCCACTTT,CASSEYGRGGPGDSPLHF
TRBJ2-1,TRBV3-1,TRBD2,-,TGTGCCAGCAGCCGCCGTTTCCTAGCGGGGGTCCATGAGCAGTTCTTC,CASSRRFLAGVHEQFF
TRBJ2-3,TRBV5-4,TRBD2,-,TGTGCCAGCAGCTTGGGACTAGCGGGGGGCTGGGCAGATACGCAGTATTTT,CASSLGLAGGWADTQYF
TRBJ1-1,TRBV6-5,-,-,TGTGCCAGCAGTTCCAATAGTGCGAACACTGAAGCTTTCTTT,CASSSNSANTEAFF
TRBJ2-1,TRBV5-1,TRBD2,-,TGCGCCAGCAGCTTGGAATGGGGACTAGGCTATGAGCAGTTCTTC,CASSLEWGLGYEQFF
TRBJ2-2,TRBV4-1,TRBD1,few,TGCGCCAGCAGCCAAGGGACAGGGGGCTTTTGGGGCACCGGGGAGCTGTTTTTT,CASSQGTGGFWGTGELFF
TRBJ1-2,TRBV4-3,-,-,TGCGCCAGCAGCCAAGATGGGGGACGGTACACCTTC,CASSQDGGRYTF
TRBJ1-6,TRBV12-3/TRBV12-4,-,few,TGTGCCAGCAGTTTCGGAAGCCCCAATTCACCCCTCCACTTT,CASSFGSPNSPLHF
TRBJ2-5,TRBV5-1,TRBD1,many,TGCGCCAGCATCCCGGGACAGGGTGGAGAGACCCAGTACTTC,CASIPGQGGETQYF
TRBJ1-1,TRBV28,-,-,TGTGCCAGCAGTTTAAACCGACGGAAAGCTTTCTTT,CASSLNRRKAFF
TRBJ2-1,TRBV20-1,TRBD2,few,TGCAGTGCTAGAGATCCCCGGGGGGGTAATAATGAGCAGTTCTTC,CSARDPRGGNNEQFF
TRBJ2-7,TRBV19,-,few,TGTGCCAGTAGCCAAGACCGCCACTACGAGCAGTACTTC,CASSQDRHYEQYF
TRBJ2-5,TRBV5-1,TRBD1,few,TGCGCCAGCAGCGATGACAGGGGGGCTTACTTC,CASSDDRGAYF
TRBJ2-3,TRBV2,TRBD2,few,TGTGCCAGCAGCGGGAGACTAGCGGATACGCAGTATTTT,CASSGRLADTQYF
TRBJ2-1,TRBV29-1,TRBD2,-,TGCAGCGGCGGACTAGCGGGGGCTGAGCAGTTCTTC,CSGGLAGAEQFF
TRBJ1-5,TRBV7-2,-,few,TGTGCCAGCAGCCGAGGGGCGAGCAATCAGCCCCAGCATTTT,CASSRGASNQPQHF
TRBJ2-5,TRBV7-9,-,-,TGTGCCAGCAGCCGGGGGACGGGGGAGACCCAGTACTTC,CASSRGTGETQYF
TRBJ2-1,TRBV6-2/TRBV6-3,TRBD1,-,TGTGCCAGCAGTCCCACAGGGGATGGGACGCAGTTCTTC,CASSPTGDGTQFF
TRBJ2-5,TRBV24-1,TRBD2,many,TGTGCCACCAGTGATTTGAAGCGGGGGGGCCAAGAGACCCAGTACTTC,CATSDLKRGGQETQYF
TRBJ2-7,TRBV2,-,-,TGTGCCAGCAGTGACTCCCACGAGCAGTACTTC,CASSDSHEQYF
TRBJ2-7,TRBV7-2,-,few,TGTGCCAGCAGCCTCCCCTCGGGAGCCAACGAGCAGTACTTC,CASSLPSGANEQYF
TRBJ2-6,TRBV28,-,few,TGTGCCAGCAGTTTATCTGGTCCTGGGGCCAACGTCCTGACTTTC,CASSLSGPGANVLTF
TRBJ2-1,TRBV4-2,TRBD2,many,TGTGCCAGCAGCCCAACGACTAGCGGGGCTCTAGGAGATGAGCAGTTCTTC,CASSPTTSGALGDEQFF
TRBJ2-3,TRBV7-2,TRBD2,few,TGTGCCAGCAGCTACAGCGGGGGGGCTGCAGATACGCAGTATTTT,CASSYSGGAADTQYF
TRBJ2-1,TRBV12-3/TRBV12-4,-,many,TGTGCCAGCAGTTTCCTGGCCCTAAACAATGAGCAGTTCTTC,CASSFLALNNEQFF
TRBJ2-3,TRBV20-1,TRBD2,few,TGCAGTGCCTTAAGAGCGGGGTCAACGGATACGCAGTATTTT,CSALRAGSTDTQYF
TRBJ2-7,TRBV5-1,TRBD2,many,TGCGCCAGCAGCTTGGGAGGACTAGCGGGGGCTGGCGAGCAGTACTTC,CASSLGGLAGAGEQYF
TRBJ2-5,TRBV28,TRBD1,few,TGTGCCAGCAGTTTAGGAGTGGGGACAGCCCAAGAGACCCAGTACTTC,CASSLGVGTAQETQYF
TRBJ2-5,TRBV5-1,-,-,TGCGCCAGCAGCTTAGGGGTCGGCGGAGAGACCCAGTACTTC,CASSLGVGGETQYF
TRBJ1-1,TRBV4-3,TRBD1,few,TGCGCCAGCAGTACCGGGACAGGGTATTTTGCTTTCTTT,CASSTGTGYFAFF